This is a list of T cell receptor beta chains from one sample in a study of blood T cell repertoires in COVID-19. Data came from immunoSEQ multiplex PCR; TCRdb stores just in-frame clones and leaves some out. Altogether hundreds of thousands of clones are present, about 85% being singletons, with the ten largest covering around 0.98%. Sequenced material: peripheral blood. The source is a middle-aged man with acute or convalescent COVID-19. CDR3s include the opening cysteine and the closing phenylalanine or tryptophan. Each record gives: clone size, V gene, J gene, D gene, CDR3 length, CDR3 protein, CDR3 DNA. A D gene is named only where the DNA matches it firmly. Only some rows state a clone size, as once, few, many or a class for expanded clones.

>NA|TRBV11-2|TRBJ1-5|NA|13
CASSLALSQPQHF
TGTGCCAGCAGCCTAGCACTCTCTCAGCCCCAGCATTTT
>NA|TRBV4-3|TRBJ1-5|TRBD1|15
CASSRDRGSNQPQHF
TGCGCCAGCAGCCGGGACAGGGGGAGCAATCAGCCCCAGCATTTT
>NA|TRBV28|TRBJ2-1|TRBD2|18
CASSFVAGGEVTVNEQFF
TGTGCCAGCAGTTTCGTAGCGGGGGGGGAAGTAACCGTCAATGAGCAGTTCTTC
>NA|TRBV6-4|TRBJ1-1|TRBD1|15
CASRGQGKGGTEAFF
TGTGCCAGCAGAGGACAGGGGAAAGGGGGCACTGAAGCTTTCTTT
>NA|TRBV12-3/TRBV12-4|TRBJ1-2|NA|12
CASSLSNYGYTF
TGTGCCAGCAGTTTGAGTAACTATGGCTACACCTTC
>NA|TRBV19|TRBJ2-7|TRBD1|13
CASRSTGAYEQYF
TGTGCCAGTAGATCCACAGGGGCCTACGAGCAGTACTTC
>NA|TRBV5-1|TRBJ2-3|NA|15
CASSLLTSGTDTQYF
TGCGCCAGCAGCTTACTGACTAGTGGGACAGATACGCAGTATTTT
>NA|TRBV7-9|TRBJ1-3|TRBD1|17
CASSSFLGQGVGNTIYF
TGTGCCAGCAGCTCCTTTCTGGGACAGGGTGTTGGAAACACCATATATTTT
>NA|TRBV27|TRBJ2-2|TRBD2|17
CASSLITSGGSGGELFF
TGTGCCAGCAGTTTAATCACTAGCGGGGGGTCCGGCGGGGAGCTGTTTTTT
>NA|TRBV4-1|TRBJ1-2|NA|15
CASSASGGANYGYTF
TGCGCCAGCAGCGCATCCGGGGGGGCTAACTATGGCTACACCTTC
>once|TRBV5-4|TRBJ1-1|TRBD1|18
CASSPSPGQGALGTEAFF
TGTGCCAGCAGCCCCTCTCCGGGACAGGGGGCTTTGGGCACTGAAGCTTTCTTT
>NA|TRBV7-6|TRBJ2-1|TRBD2|14
CASSLAGTTNEQFF
TGTGCCAGCAGCTTAGCCGGGACTACAAATGAGCAGTTCTTC
>NA|TRBV28|TRBJ1-3|NA|14
CASKTSGLGNTIYF
TGTGCCAGCAAAACCTCGGGGTTGGGAAACACCATATATTTT
>NA|TRBV7-8|TRBJ2-5|TRBD2|15
CASSRGLAGGETQYF
TGTGCCAGCAGCCGTGGACTAGCGGGGGGGGAGACCCAGTACTTC
>NA|TRBV2|TRBJ1-5|TRBD1|13
CARGQGTDQPQHF
TGTGCCAGGGGACAGGGGACAGATCAGCCCCAGCATTTT
>few|TRBV7-9|TRBJ2-2|NA|17
CASSPTPVVPGTGELFF
TGTGCCAGCAGCCCGACCCCGGTGGTCCCGGGCACCGGGGAGCTGTTTTTT
>NA|TRBV11-3|TRBJ1-2|TRBD1|14
CASSSRQGHYGYTF
TGTGCCAGCAGCTCGAGACAGGGTCACTATGGCTACACCTTC